This is a list of T cell receptor beta chains from one sample in a study of blood T cell repertoires in COVID-19. Method: immunoSEQ multiplex PCR; TCRdb's copy keeps in-frame clones and lacks some. This sample yields 400,000 to 450,000 clones, of which approximately 88% are seen a single time; roughly 13% belongs to the top ten. Sequencing was done on a sample of peripheral blood. The receptors were gathered from a woman between 50 and 59 years old with COVID-19, enrolled during active disease. CDR3s include the opening cysteine and the closing phenylalanine or tryptophan. D genes are given only for firm matches. The size of a clone is reported for some rows only, either as once, few or many, or as a class for expanded clones.

D gene,clone size,V gene,J gene,CDR3 protein,CDR3 DNA
-,-,TRBV11-2,TRBJ2-5,CASSLDGYREETQYF,TGTGCCAGCAGCTTAGATGGCTACAGGGAGGAGACCCAGTACTTC
-,-,TRBV4-1,TRBJ2-2,CASSQPSVKAGELFF,TGCGCCAGCAGCCAACCGTCAGTGAAAGCCGGGGAGCTGTTTTTT
TRBD1,-,TRBV7-9,TRBJ2-5,CASTLDREETQYF,TGTGCCAGCACCCTGGACAGGGAAGAGACCCAGTACTTC
-,few,TRBV18,TRBJ2-2,CASSSLGTPTGELFF,TGTGCCAGCTCATCCCTTGGGACACCTACCGGGGAGCTGTTTTTT
TRBD1,-,TRBV6-5,TRBJ1-2,CASSRGGRGYGYTF,TGTGCCAGCAGCAGAGGGGGCCGCGGCTATGGCTACACCTTC
TRBD1,-,TRBV20-1,TRBJ2-5,CSASLQGAWETQYF,TGCAGTGCTAGTTTACAGGGGGCATGGGAGACCCAGTACTTC
-,-,TRBV6-5,TRBJ1-2,CASSYLRTTGHYGYTF,TGTGCCAGCAGTTACCTCCGGACCACAGGGCACTATGGCTACACCTTC
-,-,TRBV11-2,TRBJ2-7,CASSPNQGLEQYF,TGTGCCAGCAGCCCTAATCAGGGGCTCGAGCAGTACTTC
TRBD1,-,TRBV19,TRBJ2-1,CASSMGQLKFF,TGTGCCAGTAGTATGGGACAGTTAAAGTTCTTC
TRBD2,-,TRBV18,TRBJ2-3,CASSPLTSGGGTDTQYF,TGTGCCAGCTCACCACTTACTAGCGGGGGGGGCACAGATACGCAGTATTTT
-,-,TRBV30,TRBJ2-7,CAWSARGYEQYF,TGTGCCTGGAGTGCACGGGGCTACGAGCAGTACTTC
TRBD1,-,TRBV4-1,TRBJ1-5,CASSPEDRGLAQPQHF,TGCGCCAGCAGCCCGGAGGACAGGGGGCTTGCTCAGCCCCAGCATTTT
-,few,TRBV7-2,TRBJ2-1,CASSEGLNNEQFF,TGTGCCAGCAGCGAGGGACTCAACAATGAGCAGTTCTTC
-,once,TRBV5-6,TRBJ2-3,CASSLAAGSDTQYF,TGTGCCAGCAGCTTGGCGGCGGGCTCAGATACGCAGTATTTT
TRBD1,-,TRBV2,TRBJ2-7,CASVRDRSNSYEQYF,TGTGCCAGCGTGAGGGACAGGAGCAACTCCTACGAGCAGTACTTC
-,-,TRBV24-1,TRBJ2-4,CATSDSGTSSGEAKNIQYF,TGTGCCACCAGTGATAGCGGCACATCCTCTGGGGAGGCCAAAAACATTCAGTACTTC
-,once,TRBV10-3,TRBJ2-5,CAISEGGRETQYF,TGTGCCATCAGCGAGGGGGGGAGGGAGACCCAGTACTTC
TRBD2,-,TRBV7-9,TRBJ2-3,CASSFLAGVEDTQYF,TGTGCCAGCAGCTTCCTAGCGGGGGTAGAAGATACGCAGTATTTT
TRBD1,-,TRBV10-3,TRBJ1-1,CAIRTGGEAFF,TGTGCCATCAGGACAGGGGGGGAAGCTTTCTTT
TRBD2,-,TRBV5-4,TRBJ2-5,CASSPARAGGGETQYF,TGTGCCAGCAGCCCGGCCCGGGCGGGGGGCGGGGAGACCCAGTACTTC
-,-,TRBV5-6,TRBJ2-1,CASSSTHNEQFF,TGTGCCAGCAGCTCTACCCACAATGAGCAGTTCTTC
-,-,TRBV5-6,TRBJ1-3,CASSRGHPNSGNTIYF,TGTGCCAGCAGCCGGGGACACCCTAACTCTGGAAACACCATATATTTT
-,-,TRBV12-3/TRBV12-4,TRBJ1-2,CASSPLFEGGYTF,TGTGCCAGCAGCCCCCTTTTTGAGGGAGGCTACACCTTC
-,-,TRBV5-1,TRBJ2-2,CASSLDSPSTGELFF,TGCGCCAGCAGCTTGGATAGCCCGAGCACCGGGGAGCTGTTTTTT
-,-,TRBV30,TRBJ2-7,CAWSTGNHEQYF,TGTGCCTGGAGCACAGGGAACCACGAGCAGTACTTC
TRBD1,-,TRBV10-2,TRBJ2-3,CASSELTGATDTQYF,TGCGCCAGCAGTGAGTTGACAGGGGCGACGGATACGCAGTATTTT
-,-,TRBV27,TRBJ1-1,CASSLATGREAFF,TGTGCCAGCAGTTTGGCTACAGGTCGCGAAGCTTTCTTT
TRBD1,-,TRBV30,TRBJ1-1,CAGRDRGRSVSTEAFF,TGTGCCGGACGTGACAGGGGAAGGTCTGTCTCTACTGAAGCTTTCTTT
TRBD2,-,TRBV14,TRBJ2-3,CASSLTSGGGDTQYF,TGTGCCAGCAGCTTGACTAGCGGGGGCGGGGATACGCAGTATTTT
-,-,TRBV10-2,TRBJ2-7,CASSDGRQSF,TGCGCCAGCAGTGATGGTCGACAGTCCTTC
-,-,TRBV9,TRBJ1-5,CASSTGQSNQPQHF,TGTGCCAGCAGCACGGGACAAAGCAATCAGCCCCAGCATTTT
TRBD1,-,TRBV5-8,TRBJ1-2,CASSAEGVLGGGIGYTF,TGTGCCAGCAGCGCAGAGGGGGTGCTAGGGGGCGGAATCGGCTACACCTTC
TRBD1,-,TRBV13,TRBJ1-5,CASSLGQGGQPQHF,TGTGCCAGCAGCTTGGGACAGGGTGGCCAGCCCCAGCATTTT
-,-,TRBV24-1,TRBJ2-5,CATSDVDTYSQETQYF,TGTGCCACCAGTGATGTTGACACCTACTCCCAAGAGACCCAGTACTTC
TRBD1,-,TRBV3-1/TRBV3-2,TRBJ1-6,CASSSQGGNSPLHF,TGTGCCAGCAGTTCACAGGGGGGTAATTCACCCCTCCACTTT